This entry lists 6 T cell receptor beta chains sequenced from one sample in a study of T cell responses to AZD1222 COVID-19 vaccine (dated by TCRdb to about 2021). The time point label corresponds to: about 28 days (+/-7) after the second vaccine dose. Library construction relied on the immunoSEQ multiplex PCR assay. TCRdb took this table from immuneACCESS and kept in-frame rearrangements with V and J called. Such tables lack part of the clones; where checked against another copy, unresolved V genes explain under half of the gap, and the rest is unexplained. Here the sample has about 77,000 clones; roughly 90% occur a single time. 4% to 5.5% of the sample is in the top ten clones. Sequencing was performed on peripheral blood, taken 28 days after the second AZD1222 dose. The receptors stem from an adult who received the AZD1222 COVID-19 vaccine.

This clone is a singleton in its sample. The chain links TRBV7-8 to TRBJ2-5, with a possible D match to TRBD1 (6 bases). Deletions cut 0 bases from V and 5 bases from J, with 16 bases between. Germline assignment: CDR1 SGHVS and CDR2 FQNEAQ. This CDR3 has 16 residues. As DNA, the CDR3 is TGTGCCAGCAGCTTAGCGCTTGCAGGGGAAGGGGAGACCCAGTACTTC. Translation: CASSLALAGEGETQYF.

This rearrangement joins TRBV4-2 to TRBJ1-4; 7 bases align to TRBD1. The CDR3 spans 15 residues. The J segment lost 4 bases and the V segment lost 3 bases, leaving 5 bases of the junction unmatched. Germline CDR1 LGHNA, CDR2 YNFKEQ. The CDR3 DNA follows: TGTGCCAGCAGCCAGGGGGACAGTCATAATGAAAAACTGTTTTTT. This gives the protein CASSQGDSHNEKLFF.

The rearrangement joins TRBV5-1 to TRBJ1-6, with D maybe TRBD1 (5 bases). Trimming took 0 bases from V and 10 from J, leaving 14 bases between them. Per germline, CDR1 SGHRS and CDR2 YFSETQ. The CDR3 is made up of 15 amino acids. The CDR3 DNA reads as TGCGCCAGCAGCTTGGCCCAGGGAAGAGGGTCACCCCTCCACTTT. The encoded protein is CASSLAQGRGSPLHF.

The chain couples TRBV9 to TRBJ2-3; D gene uncertain. V was cut by 0 bases and J by 4 bases, with 3 bases left in between. The CDR3 runs 12 residues. The germline V gene has CDR1 SGDLS and CDR2 YYNGEE. CDR3 loop: CASSVGADTQYF. The CDR3, as DNA: TGTGCCAGCAGCGTAGGCGCAGATACGCAGTATTTT. The whole variable domain, remainder taken from reference TRBV9 and TRBJ2-3, is DSGVTQTPKHLITATGQRVTLRCSPRSGDLSVYWYQQSLDQGLQFLIQYYNGEERAKGNILERFSAQQFPDLHSELNLSSLELGDSALYFCASSVGADTQYFGPGTRLTVL.

The chain has TRBV7-6 and TRBJ1-2; the D gene is possibly TRBD1 (5 bases). V lost 3 bases, J lost 3 bases, and 11 bases lay in between. The germline V gene encodes CDR1 SGHVS and CDR2 FNYEAQ. CDR3 size: 14 residues. CDR3 amino acids: CASSLGEDDYGYTF. The CDR3 DNA reads TGTGCCAGCAGCTTGGGGGAGGACGACTATGGCTACACCTTC.

This sequence joins TRBV3-1 (or the pseudogene TRBV3-2) and TRBJ1-5; 7 bases are shared with TRBD1. Germline V gene sequence: CDR1 LGHDT, CDR2 YNNKEL (reference sequence). J gave up 2 bases and V 1 base, and 2 bases lay outside the gene matches. The CDR3 runs 15 residues. The CDR3 region has the DNA TGTGCCAGCAGCCAAGGACAGGGTGGCAATCAGCCCCAGCATTTT. It codes for CASSQGQGGNQPQHF.